The 8 T cell receptor beta chains given below trace back to one sample, sequenced in a study of blood T cell repertoires in COVID-19. Profiled with immunoSEQ multiplex PCR; TCRdb holds only in-frame clones, not every one. The repertoire holds over 150,000 clones, about 85% seen once, with 0.63% in the top ten. The sample was peripheral blood. Receptors were obtained from a man aged 55 to 70 with COVID-19, enrolled during active disease.

This CDR3 is CASSLLRGGRGETQYF. CDR3 coding DNA: TGTGCCAGCAGTTTACTGCGGGGGGGCCGGGGCGAGACCCAGTACTTC. This chain uses TRBV27 with TRBJ2-5; 9 nucleotides line up with TRBD2. J gave up 5 bases and V 2 bases, and 9 bases lay outside the gene matches. Germline V gives CDR1 MNHEY, CDR2 SMNVEV (reference sequence). There are 16 residues in the CDR3.

The chain recombines TRBV19 with TRBJ1-1, with no clear D. The V gene lost 2 bases and the J gene lost 0 bases, with 7 bases spanning the gap. Germline CDR1 reads LNHDA; CDR2 reads SQIVND (reference sequence). This CDR3 is 14 amino acids long. The CDR3 here is CASSIRVLNTEAFF. CDR3 DNA sequence: TGTGCCAGTAGTATACGGGTGTTGAACACTGAAGCTTTCTTT. The full variable domain, completed using reference TRBV19 and TRBJ1-1, is DGGITQSPKYLFRKEGQNVTLSCEQNLNHDAMYWYRQDPGQGLRLIYYSQIVNDFQKGDIAEGYSVSREKKESFPLTVTSAQKNPTAFYLCASSIRVLNTEAFFGQGTRLTVV.

This clone was observed a single time. The chain uses TRBV4-3 and TRBJ1-1; D perhaps matches TRBD1 (6 bases). V lost 2 bases, J lost 6 bases, and 16 bases lay in between. Germline V lookup: CDR1 LGHNA, CDR2 YSLEER. This CDR3 is 15 amino acids long. The CDR3 nucleotides are TGCGCCAGCAGCCAACAACTACAGGGAAAAGCTGAAGCTTTCTTT. This codes for CASSQQLQGKAEAFF.

This clone was recorded a few times. The gene calls are TRBV27 and TRBJ1-2, with D hard to call. The V and J ends lost 4 bases and 0 bases respectively, with 15 bases between them. Per germline, CDR1 MNHEY and CDR2 SMNVEV (reference sequence). This CDR3 region has 16 residues. The CDR3 region is CASSSLLRGTNYGYTF. The CDR3 DNA reads as TGTGCCAGCAGTTCCCTCCTCCGGGGTACTAACTATGGCTACACCTTC.

This chain connects TRBV2 to TRBJ1-1; D is possibly TRBD1 (5 bases). CDR3 size: 13 residues. V was trimmed by 8 bases and J by 4 bases, leaving 14 bases between them. CDR1 is SNHLY, CDR2 FYNNEI, per germline. The CDR3 nucleotides are TGTGCCAGCTTGGTACAGGTGGGCACTGAAGCTTTCTTT. It encodes CASLVQVGTEAFF.

V and J are TRBV7-9 and TRBJ1-5, with 8 bases identical to TRBD1. Trimming took 2 bases from V and 1 from J; bases not matched to a gene: 1. Per the germline V gene, CDR1 is SEHNR and CDR2 is FQNEAQ (reference sequence). The CDR3 spans 15 residues. In DNA form, the CDR3 reads TGTGCCAGCAGCTTACAGGGGGCGAGCAATCAGCCCCAGCATTTT. Residues: CASSLQGASNQPQHF. Drawing the rest from reference TRBV7-9 and TRBJ1-5, the complete variable domain is DTGVSQNPRHKITKRGQNVTFRCDPISEHNRLYWYRQTLGQGPEFLTYFQNEAQLEKSRLLSDRFSAERPKGSFSTLEIQRTEQGDSAMYLCASSLQGASNQPQHFGDGTRLSIL.

This chain connects TRBV29-1 to TRBJ1-2; tentative D call: TRBD1 (5 bases). Trimming took 4 bases from V and 1 from J, leaving 16 bases between them. This CDR3 has 15 residues. CDR1 SQVTM and CDR2 ANQGSEA come from the germline V gene. The CDR3 spells CSVGQSTDDNYGYTF. Here the CDR3 DNA reads TGCAGCGTTGGACAGTCGACGGACGATAACTATGGCTACACCTTC.

J is TRBJ1-5 and V is TRBV5-6; tentative D call: TRBD1 (6 bases). The CDR3 runs to 15 residues. V was clipped by 2 bases and J by 6 bases, with 15 bases between them. The germline V gene encodes CDR1 SGHDT and CDR2 YYEEEE. The CDR3 is CASSFGGLGFQPQHF. DNA for the CDR3: TGTGCCAGCAGCTTCGGGGGGCTCGGATTTCAGCCCCAGCATTTT.